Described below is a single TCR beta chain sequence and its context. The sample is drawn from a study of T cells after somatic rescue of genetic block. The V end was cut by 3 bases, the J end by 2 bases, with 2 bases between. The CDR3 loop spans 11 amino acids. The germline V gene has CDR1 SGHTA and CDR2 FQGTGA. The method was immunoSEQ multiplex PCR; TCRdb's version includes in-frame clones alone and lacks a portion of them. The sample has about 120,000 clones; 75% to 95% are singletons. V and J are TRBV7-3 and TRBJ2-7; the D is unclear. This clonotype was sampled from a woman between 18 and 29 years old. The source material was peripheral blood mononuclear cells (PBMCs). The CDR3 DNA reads TGTGCCAGCAGCTTCCCCTACGAGCAGTACTTC. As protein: CASSFPYEQYF.